These 4 T cell receptor beta chains were sequenced from one sample in a study of follicular helper T cells after annual influenza vaccination. Time point meaning: 2015-2016 season, pre-vaccination. Generated by immunoSEQ multiplex PCR, the TCRdb table keeps only in-frame clones and is missing some. The sample contains roughly 4,600 clones, 70% to 85% of which appear only once. The sequencing used CXCR5+ CD38- circulating T follicular helper cells from blood, collected on the day of influenza vaccination. Subset: circulating Tfh, non-naive CD4+CXCR5+PD-1+ (ICOS+CD38+ or ICOS-CD38-). Source of these receptors: an adult who received the influenza vaccine.

This chain links TRBV10-3 with TRBJ2-7; D ambiguous. V was trimmed by 2 bases and J by 5 bases, leaving 19 bases between them. The CDR3 runs 16 residues. Germline-derived CDR1 and CDR2 are ENHRY and SYGVKD. CDR3 nucleotide sequence: TGTGCCATCAGTGAGGTCCCACCTTACGTATTGGACGAGCAGTACTTC. This translates into CAISEVPPYVLDEQYF.

The chain couples TRBV19 to TRBJ1-2; D is unclear. Trimming stripped 4 bases from V and 7 bases from J, with 16 bases between. Germline lookup yields CDR1 LNHDA and CDR2 SQIVND (reference sequence). The CDR3 length is 14 residues. In DNA, the CDR3 is TGTGCCAGTAGTACGGGGTTTAACGGGGTTGGCTACACCTTC. Protein product: CASSTGFNGVGYTF. Based on the CDR3 plus reference TRBV19 and TRBJ1-2, the full variable domain is DGGITQSPKYLFRKEGQNVTLSCEQNLNHDAMYWYRQDPGQGLRLIYYSQIVNDFQKGDIAEGYSVSREKKESFPLTVTSAQKNPTAFYLCASSTGFNGVGYTFGSGTRLTVV.

The V and J genes are TRBV10-3 and TRBJ2-2; D not certain. This CDR3 is 11 amino acids long. V was cut by 9 bases and J by 6 bases, with 8 bases left in between. The germline V gene encodes CDR1 ENHRY and CDR2 SYGVKD. The CDR3 loop reads CAIGGAGELFF. Here the CDR3 DNA reads TGTGCCATAGGTGGGGCCGGGGAGCTGTTTTTT.

DNA for the CDR3: TGTGCCACCGCGTATAGGGGGGCCTATGGCTACACCTTC. It encodes CATAYRGAYGYTF. The chain joins TRBV19 to TRBJ1-2; tentatively, D is TRBD1 (6 bases). Germline CDR1 reads LNHDA; CDR2 reads SQIVND (reference sequence). The CDR3 covers 13 residues. The V gene lost 10 bases and the J gene lost 4 bases, with 16 bases spanning the gap.